This TCR beta chain stems from a study of shared clonotypes between healthy human individuals (dated by TCRdb to the early 2020s). Some background on the complete study: Three men and a couple of women, aged 18 to 49 years, made up the cohort. To estimate repertoire size and how much clonotype sharing occurs between individuals, the study deeply sequenced the blood TCR repertoires of roughly 5 healthy adults. Different laboratories and diverse techniques were used to prepare libraries and sequence TCR repertoires, to increase sequencing depth and limit assay-specific biases. Leukapheresis yielded between about 0.9 and 9.5 billion PBMCs per donor. Paper-wide results and their limitations: The small number of donors limited the genetic and exposure-history diversity represented. Pairwise subsampling led to the expectation that sequencing depth would affect the degree of clonotype sharing among donors. Sampling was restricted to blood, and TCR repertoires in tissue are likely to differ from TCR repertoires in blood.

Using the deep immunoSEQ assay, TCR CDR3 regions were amplified from genomic DNA by multiplex PCR. Extracted genomic DNA from each cell subset was spread evenly across all wells of several immunoSEQ 96-well plates, with each plate serving as a replicate. Each replicate PCR for unsorted PBMC received 300 to 350 ng genomic DNA, equal to tens of thousands of T cell genomes. Ten immunoSEQ deep assay plates were used to sequence unsorted PBMC genomic DNA. The purified libraries were quantified using a Qubit 3.0 fluorometer, sized with a Bioanalyzer 2100, and then quantified again using the KAPA Library Quantification kit. Each immunoSEQ 96-well plate was sequenced on its own single-read 150-cycle Illumina NextSeq 550 flow cell. Regarding the original processing steps: Because only junctional sequences without quality scores were contained in the immunoSEQ output, filtering matching that applied to full-length reads could not be performed. Sequences were annotated with PyIR, a Python wrapper for IgBLAST v1.9, using IMGT germline references to assign V/J genes and CDR3. Reads were filtered out if the reads had weak V/J assignments (E-value above 1e-6), no CDR3, stop codons, out-of-frame junctions, or ambiguous translated residues. A V3J clonotype was defined by an identical inferred V gene, J gene, and CDR3 amino acid sequence. The percentage overlap between two repertoires was calculated by dividing the number of shared unique clonotypes by the size of the smaller repertoire. Richness of each repertoire was evaluated using RTK rarefaction, the Chao1 estimator, and Recon v2.1 estimates of unobserved clonotypes. In its TCRdb copy, this immuneACCESS table keeps in-frame sequences only and misses some clones. Where compared with another copy, unresolved V genes explain less than half of these, and the others have no known cause. That table furnishes V, J and clone size, whereas the DNA furnished D and trimming. This sample holds about 460,000 clones; around 77% were observed only once. The ten biggest clones cover around 12% of the sample.

As encoded in the germline V gene, CDR1 is KGHSH while CDR2 is LQKENI. The cysteine opens and the phenylalanine closes a CDR3 of 11 amino acids. Only the CDR3 DNA is retained, 33 bases long and in frame from the first base. Healthy HIV-negative adults with no recently reported acute infections or vaccinations were included as donors. Every donor was a Caucasian adult residing in Nashville, Tennessee, USA. For unsorted samples, some 100 million PBMCs were counted and genomic DNA was extracted with the QIAamp DNA Blood Mini kit. Blood was obtained by leukapheresis, after which PBMCs were separated by Ficoll-Histopaque density gradient centrifugation and cryopreserved in liquid nitrogen vapor phase. Concerning this clone itself: The target of this receptor is not known. A far larger clone differs by one base, so this is likely a read error.

This chain is built from TRBV18 and TRBJ2-5; the D segment cannot be called with confidence. The TCR was taken from a woman aged 40 to 49 in good health. Some clones in this sample may be carry-over from other donors' samples. Specimen: PBMCs. The CDR3 region reads CASSTQEAQYF. The DNA is TGTGCCAGCTCAACCCAAGAGGCCCAGTACTTC.